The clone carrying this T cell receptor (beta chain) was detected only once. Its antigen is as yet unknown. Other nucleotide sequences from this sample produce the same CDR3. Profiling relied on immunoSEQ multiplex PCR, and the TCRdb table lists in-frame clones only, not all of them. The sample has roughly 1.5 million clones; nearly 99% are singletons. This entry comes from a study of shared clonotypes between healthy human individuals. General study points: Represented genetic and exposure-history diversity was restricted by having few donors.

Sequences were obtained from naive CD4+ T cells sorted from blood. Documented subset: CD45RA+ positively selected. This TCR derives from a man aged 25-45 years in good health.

CDR3 region: CASSWDRAGEQYF. The CDR3 nucleotides are TGTGCCAGCAGTTGGGACAGGGCGGGCGAGCAGTACTTC. The chain links TRBV6-1 to TRBJ2-7; TRBD1 matches 9 bases. The junction had 5 bases not matched to a gene; V was cut back by 5 bases and J by 6 bases. This CDR3 has 13 amino acids. Germline assignment: CDR1 MNHNS and CDR2 SASEGT.